The 31 T cell receptor beta chains below all came from one sample that was sequenced in a study of blood T cell repertoires in COVID-19. The repertoire was sequenced with immunoSEQ multiplex PCR; TCRdb's copy has only in-frame clones and lacks some. The top ten hold about 3.9% of the sample, which has 85,000 to 120,000 clones, about 91% seen once. Sample: peripheral blood. The receptor source for this set is a man aged 18 to 35 with acute or convalescent COVID-19.

The V call is TRBV21-1, the J call TRBJ2-3; the DNA was not compared with TRBD1, the D call given in the table. TRBV21-1 is a pseudogene locus. The length of the CDR3 is 8 residues. The CDR3 spells CASGARAF. As DNA, the CDR3 is TGTGCCAGCGGGGCACGGGCTTTT.

The chain recombines TRBV20-1 with TRBJ2-5; D remains ambiguous. Trimming stripped 4 bases from V and 5 bases from J, with 8 bases between. The V gene's germline CDR1 is DFQATT and CDR2 SNEGSKA (reference sequence). This CDR3 spans 11 amino acids. The CDR3 coding sequence is TGCAGTGCTAACTATCGGGAGACCCAGTACTTC. As protein: CSANYRETQYF.

This clone was observed a single time. This chain links TRBV30 with TRBJ1-2; D is ambiguous. CDR1 GTSNPN and CDR2 SVGIG come from the germline V gene (reference sequence). Trimming took 0 bases from V and 5 from J, leaving 7 bases between them. The CDR3 is 12 amino acids. CDR3 loop: CAWSVSPYGYTF. The CDR3 DNA is TGTGCCTGGAGTGTATCCCCATATGGCTACACCTTC.

The chain links TRBV5-1 to TRBJ1-2; D perhaps matches TRBD1 (5 bases). The V end lost 5 bases, the J end lost 6 bases, and 17 bases lay between the germline ends. Germline CDR1 SGHRS, CDR2 YFSETQ. The CDR3 covers 14 residues. The CDR3 sequence is CASRGGVGEDGYTF. CDR3 DNA: TGCGCCAGCAGAGGAGGGGTGGGCGAGGATGGCTACACCTTC.

The CDR3 sequence is CASSESAGYTEAFF. As DNA, the CDR3 is TGTGCCAGCAGTGAATCCGCGGGCTACACTGAAGCTTTCTTT. This sequence joins TRBV25-1 and TRBJ1-1, with D hard to call. This CDR3 contains 14 residues. The V end lost 1 base, the J end lost 3 bases, and 9 bases lay between the germline ends. In germline, CDR1 is MGHDK, CDR2 SYGVNS.

The chain links TRBV9 to TRBJ1-2; TRBD1 matches at 8 bases. The CDR3 is 13 amino acids. V lost 3 bases to trimming and J lost 7 bases; unmatched junction nucleotides: 5. Germline CDR1 is SGDLS and CDR2 is YYNGEE. The CDR3 DNA follows: TGTGCCAGCAGCGGACAGGGGACGTTTGGCTACACCTTC. Translation: CASSGQGTFGYTF.

The rearrangement joins TRBV27 to TRBJ2-7, with TRBD2 as a possible D gene (5 bases). Trimming took 2 bases from V and 2 from J, leaving 13 bases between them. CDR1 and CDR2 (germline): MNHEY, SMNVEV (reference sequence). CDR3 size: 15 residues. The DNA for the CDR3 is TGTGCCAGCAGTTTAATAGGACGGGGAGCCTACGAGCAGTACTTC. Translating gives CASSLIGRGAYEQYF.

This rearrangement joins TRBV19 to TRBJ1-2, with TRBD1 matching 7 bases. The CDR3 contains 14 residues. CDR1 is LNHDA and CDR2 is SQIVND in the germline V gene (reference sequence). J lost 1 base, V lost 5 bases, and 4 bases had no gene match. CDR3 amino acids: CASSGRQGNYGYTF. The DNA of the CDR3 is TGTGCCAGTAGTGGGAGACAGGGTAACTATGGCTACACCTTC.

The V call is TRBV30, the J call TRBJ1-2; TRBD1 matches at 9 bases. In germline, CDR1 is GTSNPN, CDR2 SVGIG (reference sequence). The junction had 12 bases not matched to a gene; V was cut back by 1 base and J by 12 bases. The CDR3 length is 14 residues. The CDR3 region has the DNA TGTGCCTGGAGTGGATCGGGACAGGGAATTCGCGACACCTTC. It encodes CAWSGSGQGIRDTF.

The chain joins TRBV9 to TRBJ2-7; 10 nucleotides align to TRBD1. The length of the CDR3 is 15 residues. Losses at the gene ends were 1 base for V and 6 bases for J; bases not matched to a gene: 7. Germline loops: CDR1 SGDLS, CDR2 YYNGEE. The CDR3 loop reads CASSVSGTGVSEQYF. For the CDR3, the DNA is TGTGCCAGCAGCGTATCCGGGACAGGGGTGAGCGAGCAGTACTTC.

The genes are TRBV19 and TRBJ2-5; 9 nucleotides line up with TRBD2. The V segment lost 0 bases and the J segment 4 bases; nucleotides outside the gene matches: 6. The CDR3 is made up of 16 amino acids. Germline CDR1 is LNHDA and CDR2 is SQIVND (reference sequence). DNA of the CDR3: TGTGCCAGTAGTATAGATAGAGCGGGAGGAGGAGAGACCCAGTACTTC. Its translation: CASSIDRAGGGETQYF. Full variable domain (missing parts from reference TRBV19 and TRBJ2-5): DGGITQSPKYLFRKEGQNVTLSCEQNLNHDAMYWYRQDPGQGLRLIYYSQIVNDFQKGDIAEGYSVSREKKESFPLTVTSAQKNPTAFYLCASSIDRAGGGETQYFGPGTRLLVL.

This chain links TRBV5-4 with TRBJ1-1; no reliable D call. Germline CDR1 reads SGHNT; CDR2 reads YYREEE (reference sequence). CDR3 length: 14 amino acids. Between the trimmed V and J ends, which lost 0 bases and 3 bases, there was a span of 9 bases. The DNA for the CDR3 is TGTGCCAGCAGCTTGGAAATGTCGGACACTGAAGCTTTCTTT. This encodes CASSLEMSDTEAFF.

The chain joins TRBV4-1 to TRBJ2-5; D perhaps matches TRBD2 (5 bases). V dropped 3 bases and J dropped 1 base, with 15 bases sitting between them. The CDR3 covers 16 residues. Germline values: CDR1 MGHRA, CDR2 YSYEKL. CDR3 protein: CASSQVIAGVQETQYF. CDR3 sequence (DNA): TGCGCCAGCAGCCAGGTTATTGCGGGTGTCCAAGAGACCCAGTACTTC.

This rearrangement joins TRBV4-1 to TRBJ2-7; D is unresolved. The CDR3 is 13 amino acids. Trimming cost V 0 bases and J 1 base, with 4 bases left between them. The V gene's germline CDR1 is MGHRA and CDR2 YSYEKL. The CDR3 bases are TGCGCCAGCAGCCAAGATTCGTCCTACGAGCAGTACTTC. Its protein product is CASSQDSSYEQYF.

The chain links TRBV4-1 to TRBJ1-2; D perhaps matches TRBD1 (6 bases). V was cut by 0 bases and J by 2 bases, with 10 bases left in between. Looked up from germline, CDR1 is MGHRA and CDR2 is YSYEKL. The CDR3 spans 15 residues. CDR3 sequence: CASSQDQGQNYGYTF. The CDR3 DNA follows: TGCGCCAGCAGCCAAGATCAGGGACAAAACTATGGCTACACCTTC.

CDR3 in amino acids: CASSVGGYEQYF. CDR3 nucleotides: TGCGCCAGCAGTGTAGGCGGCTACGAGCAGTACTTC. The genes are TRBV10-2 and TRBJ2-7; D call uncertain. Trimming took 4 bases from V and 3 from J, leaving 7 bases between them. The length of the CDR3 is 12 residues. Per the germline V gene, CDR1 is WSHSY and CDR2 is SAAADI.

The V and J genes are TRBV24-1 and TRBJ2-7; no reliable D call. This CDR3 is built from 15 residues. Germline CDR1 and CDR2: KGHDR and SFDVKD. Trimming pared 3 bases from V and 7 bases from J, leaving 18 bases between. The CDR3 DNA sequence: TGTGCCACCAGTGATCCGAAGGTTCCGACCGGGGAGCAGTACTTC. This sequence encodes CATSDPKVPTGEQYF.

The chain has TRBV19 and TRBJ1-2; D may be TRBD1 (6 bases). Germline V lookup: CDR1 LNHDA, CDR2 SQIVND (reference sequence). There are 13 residues in the CDR3. The germline V and J ends were trimmed by 5 bases and 2 bases, with 9 bases remaining between them. CDR3 nucleotides: TGTGCCAGTAGTTTTCAGGGGAACTATGGCTACACCTTC. Protein: CASSFQGNYGYTF.

The CDR3, as DNA: TGTGCCAGCAGCCAAGCGCTGGGCCACTATGGCTACACCTTC. Amino acids: CASSQALGHYGYTF. This chain joins TRBV3-1 (or the pseudogene TRBV3-2) and TRBJ1-2, with D uncertain. V was pared by 1 base and J by 3 bases, with 9 bases between. This CDR3 spans 14 amino acids. CDR1 and CDR2 from the germline V gene are LGHDT and YNNKEL (reference sequence).

The V call is TRBV20-1, the J call TRBJ2-1, with unresolved D. V lost 6 bases to trimming and J lost 6 bases, with 9 bases between them. The CDR3 is made up of 11 amino acids. CDR1 is DFQATT, CDR2 SNEGSKA, per germline (reference sequence). The chain's CDR3 is CSATPGNEQFF. The DNA of the CDR3 is TGCAGTGCCACCCCGGGCAATGAGCAGTTCTTC.

V and J are TRBV19 and TRBJ1-1, with 9 bases aligning to TRBD1. V was pared by 6 bases and J by 2 bases, with 10 bases of the junction left unmatched. There are 16 residues in the CDR3. Germline V gene lookup returns CDR1 LNHDA and CDR2 SQIVND (reference sequence). Here the CDR3 DNA reads TGTGCCAGTAGGACACAGGGGGCGCGGGGAAACACTGAAGCTTTCTTT. Its translation is CASRTQGARGNTEAFF.

J is TRBJ1-1 and V is TRBV6-4; possible D gene TRBD1, 5 bases. The CDR3 covers 14 residues. V was clipped by 3 bases and J by 2 bases, with 10 bases between them. Germline V CDR1 and CDR2: MRHNA, SNTAGT. The CDR3 DNA is TGTGCCAGCAGTGAAGGGGATGGTAACACTGAAGCTTTCTTT. This sequence encodes CASSEGDGNTEAFF.

The CDR3 loop reads CASFAGTGALNTEAFF. As DNA, the CDR3 is TGTGCCAGCTTCGCCGGGACAGGGGCTCTGAACACTGAAGCTTTCTTT. The rearrangement links TRBV18 to TRBJ1-1, with 10 nucleotides matching TRBD1. This CDR3 is built from 16 residues. Germline-derived CDR1 and CDR2 are KGHSH and LQKENI. V trimming: 7 bases; J trimming: 0 bases; junction bases outside the gene matches: 8.

The chain recombines TRBV2 with TRBJ1-6, with 8 bases identical to TRBD1. J was trimmed by 7 bases and V by 0 bases; bases with no gene match: 2. The CDR3 consists of 15 residues. Germline-derived CDR1 and CDR2 are SNHLY and FYNNEI. The chain's CDR3 is CASSEARTGNSPLHF. The CDR3 DNA reads as TGTGCCAGCAGTGAAGCCAGGACAGGGAATTCACCCCTCCACTTT.

The chain joins TRBV12-3 or TRBV12-4 to TRBJ1-2; D is undetermined. The CDR3 extends over 13 amino acids. V dropped 3 bases and J dropped 6 bases, with 11 bases sitting between them. The CDR3 reads CASSLGILNGYTF. CDR3 bases: TGTGCCAGCAGTTTGGGCATCTTAAATGGCTACACCTTC.

The J gene is TRBJ2-7, the V gene TRBV6-4; no reliable D call. The CDR3 is made up of 10 amino acids. In germline, CDR1 is MRHNA, CDR2 SNTAGT. Trimming took 7 bases from V and 6 from J, leaving 7 bases between them. The CDR3 spells CASILAEQYF. The CDR3 nucleotides are TGTGCCAGCATATTAGCCGAGCAGTACTTC.

This chain uses TRBV11-3 with TRBJ2-7; 7 positions agree with TRBD2. The length of the CDR3 is 15 residues. Looked up from germline, CDR1 is SGHNT and CDR2 is YENEEA. V dropped 0 bases and J dropped 2; count of bases not matched to a gene: 4. The CDR3 DNA is TGTGCCAGCAGCTTAGAAACGGGAGGCCCCTACGAGCAGTACTTC. Encoded protein: CASSLETGGPYEQYF.

V is TRBV2 and J is TRBJ1-4; no definite D call. V was shortened by 3 bases and J by 4 bases, with 9 bases between the two germline ends. Germline CDR1 is SNHLY and CDR2 is FYNNEI. This CDR3 has 14 amino acids. As DNA, the CDR3 is TGTGCCAGCAGTGATGGCCGTGGTAATGAAAAACTGTTTTTT. Its translation: CASSDGRGNEKLFF.

This sequence joins TRBV7-9 and TRBJ2-3; a weak D match, TRBD1 (6 bases). Germline V gene data show CDR1 as SEHNR and CDR2 as FQNEAQ (reference sequence). The CDR3 contains 13 residues. Trimming took 8 bases from V and 0 from J, leaving 9 bases between them. The CDR3 protein is CASEGVSTDTQYF. The CDR3 coding sequence is TGTGCCAGCGAGGGGGTAAGCACAGATACGCAGTATTTT.

The rearrangement links TRBV10-2 to TRBJ1-2; 7 nucleotides match TRBD1. Germline-derived CDR1 and CDR2 are WSHSY and SAAADI. This CDR3 is built from 17 residues. The V and J ends lost 6 bases and 2 bases, in that order; junction bases with no gene match: 15. The CDR3 bases are TGCGCCAGCAGCAAGCCGATCCCCGCACAGGGGAACTATGGCTACACCTTC. Translating gives CASSKPIPAQGNYGYTF.

The rearrangement joins TRBV9 to TRBJ1-4; D remains unclear. CDR3 length: 16 amino acids. The V gene's germline CDR1 is SGDLS and CDR2 YYNGEE. The germline V and J ends were trimmed by 10 bases and 8 bases, with 27 bases remaining between them. Here the CDR3 reads CARLIAAPGHGEKLFF. The CDR3 DNA reads as TGTGCCCGACTTATAGCGGCCCCGGGCCATGGGGAAAAACTGTTTTTT. The full variable domain, its missing parts supplied by reference TRBV9 and TRBJ1-4, is DSGVTQTPKHLITATGQRVTLRCSPRSGDLSVYWYQQSLDQGLQFLIQYYNGEERAKGNILERFSAQQFPDLHSELNLSSLELGDSALYFCARLIAAPGHGEKLFFGSGTQLSVL.